This TCR beta chain was obtained from a study of T cell changes during pregnancy in multiple sclerosis. The repertoire was sequenced with immunoSEQ multiplex PCR; TCRdb's copy has only in-frame clones and lacks some. The table includes roughly 53,000 clones, around 91% detected once. This CDR3 region has 17 residues. Trimming took 0 bases from V and 1 from J, leaving 14 bases between them. Germline CDR1 SGDLS, CDR2 YYNGEE. The genes are TRBV9 and TRBJ1-3; D gene ambiguous. This material consisted of CD4+ T cells from peripheral blood mononuclear cells, taken in the second trimester of pregnancy. The sequence derives from a female donor in good health, enrolled as a control in a pregnancy study. The CDR3 region has the DNA TGTGCCAGCAGCGTAGATCCGCGATTCGGTTCTGGAAACACCATATATTTT. Translating gives CASSVDPRFGSGNTIYF.